This TCR beta chain was sequenced during a study of blood T cell repertoires in COVID-19. Across the whole study: Whether acute or convalescent, the COVID-19 samples came from the United States, Italy and Spain. From T cells, B-cell-depleted T cells, or PBMCs came the material, which was cDNA or gDNA.

Per the study methods: Reference gene primer amplification gave estimated nucleated cell counts. TCRdb keeps only in-frame clones here, not all; method: immunoSEQ multiplex PCR. V and J calls and clone size are as listed in that table; D and trimming were resolved from the DNA. In the table there are under 150,000 clones, roughly 84% of which are singletons. Unmatched junction bases numbered 7, after V lost 6 bases and J lost 5 bases. Looked up from germline, CDR1 is WNHNN and CDR2 is SYGVQD (reference sequence). The CDR3 contains 14 residues. Sequences were obtained from peripheral blood. The chain carries TRBV10-1 and TRBJ2-3; TRBD2 matches at 8 bases. The TCR sequence derives from a woman aged 40-49 years with acute or convalescent COVID-19. The chain's CDR3 is CASSGGGIEDTQYF. The CDR3 nucleotides read TGCGCCAGCAGCGGGGGGGGCATAGAAGATACGCAGTATTTT.